This T cell receptor (beta chain) was retrieved from a study of blood T cell repertoires in COVID-19. Study-level information: Sources were T cells, B-cell-depleted T cells, or PBMCs; the material itself was cDNA or gDNA.

V lost 0 bases, J lost 5 bases, and 7 bases lay in between. Germline V gives CDR1 LGHNA, CDR2 YSLEER. The CDR3 loop spans 14 amino acids. In the original workflow: It was from reference gene primer amplification that nucleated cell counts were estimated. Generated by immunoSEQ multiplex PCR, the TCRdb table keeps only in-frame clones and is missing some. For V, J and clone size, that table is used; D and trimming come from the DNA. The sample consists of roughly 170,000 clones, approximately 85% of them appearing once. This clone was seen a single time. This chain links TRBV4-3 with TRBJ2-2; TRBD1 is a possible D gene (5 bases). This clonotype was sampled from a man in his sixties who had recovered from COVID-19. Sequencing was performed on peripheral blood. The CDR3 loop is CASSQEGRTGELFF. Written as DNA, the CDR3 is TGCGCCAGCAGCCAAGAGGGGCGGACCGGGGAGCTGTTTTTT.